The clone carrying this T cell receptor (beta chain) was observed a single time. CDR3 length equals 14 residues. The V gene lost 5 bases and the J gene lost 1 base, with 12 bases spanning the gap. Germline V gives CDR1 SGHAT, CDR2 FQNNGV. The data stem from a study of blood T cell repertoires in COVID-19. Under the authors' procedure: Quantification of nucleated cells was approximated via reference gene primer amplification. The assay was immunoSEQ multiplex PCR, and TCRdb's table has in-frame clones only and misses some. V and J calls and clone size come straight from that table; D and trimming were deduced from the DNA. The data contain approximately 440,000 clones, roughly 88% of them seen just once; the ten biggest clones take up 10% to 15%.

The rearrangement joins TRBV11-2 to TRBJ2-7; D remains unclear. The TCR was taken from a woman in her fifties or sixties with COVID-19, enrolled during active disease. The sample comprised peripheral blood. DNA of the CDR3: TGTGCCAGCAGCCCACAACCCGTTTCCTACGAGCAGTACTTC. It codes for CASSPQPVSYEQYF.